What follows are 32 T cell receptor beta chains derived from one specimen sequenced in a study of blood T cell repertoires in COVID-19. Profiled with immunoSEQ multiplex PCR; TCRdb holds only in-frame clones, not every one. The profile shows 110,000 to 150,000 clones, around 80% of them singletons. The sample comprised PBMCs or T cells enriched from blood (not recorded which). The receptor source for this set is a woman in her fifties or sixties who had recovered from COVID-19.

The chain joins TRBV5-6 to TRBJ1-1; D perhaps matches TRBD1 (5 bases). The V end was cut by 2 bases, the J end by 1 base, with 9 bases between. This CDR3 is built from 14 residues. Germline CDR1 and CDR2: SGHDT and YYEEEE. CDR3 in DNA: TGTGCCAGCAGCTTCCTGGACAAGAACACTGAAGCTTTCTTT. This translates into CASSFLDKNTEAFF.

The CDR3: CASSRRGGASYNEQFF. The DNA for the CDR3 is TGTGCCAGCAGCAGGCGCGGGGGGGCCTCCTACAATGAGCAGTTCTTC. V is TRBV7-6 and J is TRBJ2-1; TRBD2 matches 9 bases. Trimming cost V 5 bases and J 0 bases; bases outside gene matches: 5. Per the germline V gene, CDR1 is SGHVS and CDR2 is FNYEAQ. CDR3 length: 16 residues.

V and J are TRBV5-1 and TRBJ2-3, with D perhaps matching TRBD2 (5 bases). There are 16 residues in the CDR3. The V gene lost 4 bases and the J gene lost 0 bases, with 15 bases spanning the gap. The germline CDR1 and CDR2 sequences are SGHRS and YFSETQ. The CDR3 sequence: CASSPGGQDSTDTQYF. For the CDR3, the DNA is TGCGCCAGCAGCCCGGGCGGGCAAGATAGCACAGATACGCAGTATTTT.

The table lists this clone with a count of one. The chain has TRBV5-1 and TRBJ1-5; D is uncertain. In germline, CDR1 is SGHRS, CDR2 YFSETQ. Trimming shortened V by 0 bases and J by 5 bases, and 6 bases separated the two germline ends. The CDR3 runs 13 residues. CDR3 bases: TGCGCCAGCAGCTTGGGTGTCGATCAGCCCCAGCATTTT. It encodes CASSLGVDQPQHF.

The chain has TRBV27 and TRBJ2-2; D remains unclear. There are 12 residues in the CDR3. Per germline, CDR1 MNHEY and CDR2 SMNVEV (reference sequence). V lost 7 bases and J 6 bases, leaving 9 bases between the germline ends. The CDR3: CASNTDSGELFF. The CDR3 region has the DNA TGTGCCAGCAACACCGATTCCGGGGAGCTGTTTTTT.

The CDR3 loop is CASSFWEGQPQHF. The CDR3 coding sequence is TGTGCCAGCAGCTTTTGGGAGGGTCAGCCCCAGCATTTT. V and J are TRBV7-2 and TRBJ1-5; the D is unclear. Per germline, CDR1 SGHTA and CDR2 FQGNSA. This CDR3 is built from 13 residues. V gave up 3 bases and J gave up 6 bases, with 9 bases separating them. The whole variable domain, remainder taken from reference TRBV7-2 and TRBJ1-5, is GAGVSQSPSNKVTEKGKDVELRCDPISGHTALYWYRQSLGQGLEFLIYFQGNSAPDKSGLPSDRFSAERTGGSVSTLTIQRTQQEDSAVYLCASSFWEGQPQHFGDGTRLSIL.

The rearrangement joins TRBV28 to TRBJ2-7, with 8 bases matching TRBD1. The CDR3 consists of 12 residues. The junction had 4 bases not matched to a gene; V was cut back by 6 bases and J by 6 bases. Germline CDR1 reads MDHEN; CDR2 reads SYDVKM. The CDR3 is CASRDRVSEQYF. CDR3 nucleotide sequence: TGTGCCAGCAGGGACAGGGTGAGCGAGCAGTACTTC.

The genes are TRBV9 and TRBJ2-2; a weak D match, TRBD1 (5 bases). Germline V gives CDR1 SGDLS, CDR2 YYNGEE. Trimming removed 4 bases at V and 5 bases at J, with 12 bases between. The CDR3 consists of 14 residues. CDR3 region: CASSSHQGTGELFF. The CDR3 region has the DNA TGTGCCAGCAGCTCTCATCAGGGTACCGGGGAGCTGTTTTTT.

This chain uses TRBV10-3 with TRBJ2-2, with 10 bases matching TRBD2. The CDR3 covers 15 residues. After removal of 0 bases from V and 5 bases from J, the junction contained 0 bases not matched to a gene. CDR1 and CDR2 (germline): ENHRY, SYGVKD. CDR3 protein: CAISESLAGTGELFF. The CDR3 region has the DNA TGTGCCATCAGTGAGTCACTAGCGGGGACCGGGGAGCTGTTTTTT.

This clone was counted once. This chain connects TRBV4-1 to TRBJ1-1, with 10 bases that match TRBD1. The J segment lost 8 bases and the V segment lost 1 base, leaving 7 bases of the junction unmatched. CDR1 MGHRA and CDR2 YSYEKL come from the germline V gene. The CDR3 consists of 15 residues. The CDR3 is CASSQATGQGREAFF. The CDR3 region has the DNA TGCGCCAGCAGCCAAGCGACGGGACAGGGGAGGGAAGCTTTCTTT.

The rearrangement joins TRBV29-1 to TRBJ2-3, with 11 nucleotides matching TRBD2. The V segment lost 2 bases and the J segment 3 bases; nucleotides outside the gene matches: 4. The CDR3 is made up of 15 amino acids. CDR1 and CDR2 (germline): SQVTM, ANQGSEA. CDR3 DNA: TGCAGCGTTGAACTAGCGGGGGGCGTTACAGATACGCAGTATTTT. It codes for CSVELAGGVTDTQYF.

The rearrangement links TRBV19 to TRBJ1-5, with D maybe TRBD1 (5 bases). Germline V gives CDR1 LNHDA, CDR2 SQIVND (reference sequence). The CDR3 totals 14 residues. Trimming cost V 5 bases and J 5 bases, with 13 bases left between them. As DNA, the CDR3 is TGTGCCAGTAGTCTGGGGCCGGGCGATCAGCCCCAGCATTTT. This codes for CASSLGPGDQPQHF.

J is TRBJ1-1 and V is TRBV6-5; D remains unclear. The CDR3 sequence is 11 residues long. Germline V CDR1 and CDR2: MNHEY, SVGAGI. The V end lost 7 bases, the J end lost 6 bases, and 9 bases lay between the germline ends. CDR3 amino acids: CASMADSEAFF. The CDR3 DNA is TGTGCCAGCATGGCCGACTCTGAAGCTTTCTTT.

As regards this clone: The junction differs from germline at one of its ends, possibly a read error. This rearrangement joins TRBV18 to TRBJ1-3, with D possibly matching TRBD1 (5 bases). Germline CDR1 and CDR2: KGHSH and LQKENI. The CDR3 is made up of 15 amino acids. The CDR3 is CASSPRITQGSPLDF. CDR3 bases: TGTGCCAGCTCACCAAGGATCACCCAGGGCAGCCCTTTGGATTTT.

The chain carries TRBV2 and TRBJ2-3; the match to TRBD1 covers 7 bases. The trim removed 2 bases at V and 0 bases at J, leaving 2 bases unmatched. Germline V gives CDR1 SNHLY, CDR2 FYNNEI. The CDR3 is 15 amino acids. This CDR3 is CASSERGPSTDTQYF. The CDR3 nucleotides are TGTGCCAGCAGTGAAAGGGGGCCTAGCACAGATACGCAGTATTTT.

DNA for the CDR3: TGTGCCAGCAGGTTGACTAGCGGGGAGGGAGATACGCAGTATTTT. Protein product: CASRLTSGEGDTQYF. The chain joins TRBV2 to TRBJ2-3, with 11 bases fitting TRBD2. The CDR3 loop spans 15 amino acids. V lost 6 bases and J lost 5; bases outside the gene matches: 7. Germline CDR1 SNHLY, CDR2 FYNNEI.

The chain is built from TRBV24-1 and TRBJ1-2, with 10 bases aligning to TRBD1. The V gene end was trimmed by 3 bases and the J gene end by 1 base; junction bases not matched to a gene: 7. Per germline, CDR1 KGHDR and CDR2 SFDVKD. The CDR3 has 17 amino acids. This CDR3 reads CATSDTSGTGVNYGYTF. The CDR3 nucleotides are TGTGCCACCAGTGATACCTCCGGGACAGGGGTTAACTATGGCTACACCTTC.

The CDR3 sequence is CASSRGSKANEKLFF. As DNA, the CDR3 is TGTGCCAGCAGCCGGGGGAGTAAAGCGAATGAAAAACTGTTTTTT. This chain connects TRBV5-4 to TRBJ1-4; tentatively, D is TRBD1 (5 bases). The germline CDR1 and CDR2 sequences are SGHNT and YYREEE (reference sequence). The V end lost 4 bases, the J end lost 5 bases, and 15 bases lay between the germline ends. The CDR3 contains 15 residues.

The genes are TRBV5-8 and TRBJ1-1; 7 bases map to TRBD1. The CDR3 has 14 amino acids. Per the germline V gene, CDR1 is SGHTS and CDR2 is YDEGEE. V shed 5 bases, J shed 1 base, and the junction held 5 bases outside the gene matches. Written as DNA, the CDR3 is TGTGCCAGCAGGGGAGACAGGGCGAACACTGAAGCTTTCTTT. Protein product: CASRGDRANTEAFF.

This rearrangement joins TRBV11-2 to TRBJ2-7; 12 bases match TRBD1. Germline assignment: CDR1 SGHAT and CDR2 FQNNGV. Trimming cost V 6 bases and J 7 bases; bases outside gene matches: 10. The CDR3 covers 15 residues. The CDR3 reads CASRAGTGGSGEQYF. The CDR3 coding sequence is TGTGCCAGCAGAGCCGGGACAGGGGGCTCCGGGGAGCAGTACTTC.

This clone was found once. The rearrangement links TRBV2 to TRBJ1-1; TRBD1 matches 8 bases. V shed 11 bases and J 3 bases; nucleotides not matched to a gene: 8. Germline V gene data show CDR1 as SNHLY and CDR2 as FYNNEI. This CDR3 is 13 amino acids long. The CDR3 region has the DNA TGTGCCGGGGAACAGGGGGGATACACTGAAGCTTTCTTT. This codes for CAGEQGGYTEAFF.

The chain is built from TRBV7-9 and TRBJ1-4; 7 bases fit TRBD1. This CDR3 has 15 amino acids. The germline V gene encodes CDR1 SEHNR and CDR2 FQNEAQ (reference sequence). Trimming took 6 bases from V and 4 from J; bases not matched to a gene: 8. The CDR3 region has the DNA TGTGCCAGCAGTTCGAGGACAGGAATTAATGAAAAACTGTTTTTT. It encodes CASSSRTGINEKLFF.

The V call is TRBV5-1, the J call TRBJ2-7; TRBD1 is a possible D gene (5 bases). Trimming left V 4 bases short and J 3 bases short, with 20 bases between. The CDR3 consists of 16 residues. The V gene's germline CDR1 is SGHRS and CDR2 YFSETQ. CDR3 sequence (DNA): TGCGCCAGCAGCAACCTTCAGGGATTGGTAGGCTACGAGCAGTACTTC. The encoded protein is CASSNLQGLVGYEQYF.

V and J are TRBV5-1 and TRBJ1-6; weak D call: TRBD1 (5 bases). The CDR3 is made up of 16 amino acids. V lost 0 bases, J lost 6 bases, and 13 bases lay in between. In germline, CDR1 is SGHRS, CDR2 YFSETQ. CDR3 loop: CASSLGPTEGNSPLHF. The CDR3 region has the DNA TGCGCCAGCAGCTTGGGTCCGACAGAAGGTAATTCACCCCTCCACTTT.

The rearrangement links TRBV23-1 to TRBJ1-1; D is possibly TRBD1 (6 bases). TRBV23-1 is noted as an ORF with a role that remains uncertain. The length of the CDR3 is 15 residues. The V end was cut by 0 bases, the J end by 0 bases, with 8 bases between. Here the CDR3 reads CASSQSNRVNTEAFF. The CDR3 DNA sequence: TGCGCCAGCAGTCAATCAAACAGGGTGAACACTGAAGCTTTCTTT.

This sequence joins TRBV6-4 and TRBJ1-3; no clear D. Germline CDR1 and CDR2: MRHNA and SNTAGT. This CDR3 is built from 14 residues. V was cut by 5 bases and J by 4 bases, with 12 bases left in between. In nucleotides, the CDR3 is TGTGCCAGCAGTCCGGAACCGGGAGGAAACACCATATATTTT. Encoded protein: CASSPEPGGNTIYF.

The rearrangement joins TRBV6-1 to TRBJ1-2; no firm D call. CDR3 length: 14 amino acids. Germline lookup yields CDR1 MNHNS and CDR2 SASEGT. Trimming pared 0 bases from V and 7 bases from J, leaving 12 bases between. CDR3 DNA sequence: TGTGCCAGCAGTGAAGCGCAAGGGAGGCGTGGCTACACCTTC. Residues: CASSEAQGRRGYTF.

With regard to this clone: The junction shows a germline mismatch at one end, possibly a read error. The V and J genes are TRBV20-1 and TRBJ2-3, with 10 bases that match TRBD1. Germline V CDR1 and CDR2: DFQATT, SNEGSKA (reference sequence). The CDR3 is 10 amino acids. CDR3: CSATPGTGVF. As DNA, the CDR3 is TGCAGTGCCACACCCGGGACAGGGGTTTTT.

This sequence joins TRBV5-1 and TRBJ1-6; D is uncertain. Looked up from germline, CDR1 is SGHRS and CDR2 is YFSETQ. The CDR3 has 13 residues. V lost 2 bases, J lost 6 bases, and 6 bases lay in between. The CDR3 loop is CASSFTVNSPLHF. The CDR3 DNA reads as TGCGCCAGCAGCTTTACGGTTAATTCACCCCTCCACTTT.

This chain connects TRBV7-9 to TRBJ1-6; D unresolved. The germline V gene has CDR1 SEHNR and CDR2 FQNEAQ (reference sequence). Trimming stripped 5 bases from V and 8 bases from J, with 13 bases between. CDR3 length equals 14 residues. The CDR3, as DNA: TGTGCCAGCAGCCCCGACGAAGGAGATTCACCCCTCCACTTT. Residues: CASSPDEGDSPLHF. Using reference TRBV7-9 and TRBJ1-6 for the parts outside the CDR3, the full variable domain is DTGVSQNPRHKITKRGQNVTFRCDPISEHNRLYWYRQTLGQGPEFLTYFQNEAQLEKSRLLSDRFSAERPKGSFSTLEIQRTEQGDSAMYLCASSPDEGDSPLHFGNGTRLTVT.

The rearrangement links TRBV11-2 to TRBJ2-7; 12 nucleotides match TRBD2. The CDR3 has 15 residues. Germline V CDR1 and CDR2: SGHAT, FQNNGV. V lost 7 bases, J lost 5 bases, and 9 bases stayed unmatched. The CDR3 DNA sequence: TGTGCCAGCAAGCTGACTAGCGGGGGTTCAGACGAGCAGTACGTC. It yields the protein CASKLTSGGSDEQYV.

This clone was seen only a few times. V gene TRBV9 combines with J gene TRBJ1-3; D is ambiguous. V was shortened by 2 bases and J by 9 bases, with 15 bases between the two germline ends. The CDR3 extends over 14 amino acids. Germline V CDR1 and CDR2: SGDLS, YYNGEE. CDR3 region: CASSVWAGEGTIYF. As DNA, the CDR3 is TGTGCCAGCAGCGTTTGGGCGGGAGAGGGCACCATATATTTT. The whole variable domain, filled in from reference TRBV9 and TRBJ1-3, reads DSGVTQTPKHLITATGQRVTLRCSPRSGDLSVYWYQQSLDQGLQFLIQYYNGEERAKGNILERFSAQQFPDLHSELNLSSLELGDSALYFCASSVWAGEGTIYFGEGSWLTVV.